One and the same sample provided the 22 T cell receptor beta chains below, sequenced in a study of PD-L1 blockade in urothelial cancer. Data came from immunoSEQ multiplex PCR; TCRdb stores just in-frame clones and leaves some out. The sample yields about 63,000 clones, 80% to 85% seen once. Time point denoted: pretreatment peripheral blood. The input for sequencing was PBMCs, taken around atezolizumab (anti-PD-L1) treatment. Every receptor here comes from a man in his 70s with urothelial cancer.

CDR3 DNA: TGTGCCAGCAACCGACTAGCGGGAGCCGGGGAGCTGTTTTTT. Its translation is CASNRLAGAGELFF. The V call is TRBV6-6, the J call TRBJ2-2; 12 bases fit TRBD2. Per germline, CDR1 MNHNY and CDR2 SVGAGI (reference sequence). This CDR3 is 14 amino acids long. With 7 bases clipped from V and 6 bases from J, the junction kept 3 bases outside the gene matches.

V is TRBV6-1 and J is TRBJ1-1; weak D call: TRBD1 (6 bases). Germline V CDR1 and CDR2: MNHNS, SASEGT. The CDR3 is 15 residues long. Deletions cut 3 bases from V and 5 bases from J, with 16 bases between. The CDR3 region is CASSDRGLSGTEAFF. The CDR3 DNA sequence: TGTGCCAGCAGTGACAGGGGCCTCTCGGGAACTGAAGCTTTCTTT.

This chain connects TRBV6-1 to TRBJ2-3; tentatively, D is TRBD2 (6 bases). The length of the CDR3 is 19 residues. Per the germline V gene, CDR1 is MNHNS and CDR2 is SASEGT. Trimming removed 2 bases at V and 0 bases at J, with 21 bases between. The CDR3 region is CASSELTASARPSTDTQYF. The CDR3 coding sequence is TGTGCCAGCAGTGAATTAACGGCTAGCGCGAGACCTAGCACAGATACGCAGTATTTT.

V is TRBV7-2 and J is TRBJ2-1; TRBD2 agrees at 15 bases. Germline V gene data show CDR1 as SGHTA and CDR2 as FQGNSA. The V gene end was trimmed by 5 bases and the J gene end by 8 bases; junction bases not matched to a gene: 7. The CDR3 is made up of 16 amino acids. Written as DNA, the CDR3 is TGTGCCAGCAGCCTCAGGACTAGCGGGAGGGCTTATGAGCAGTTCTTC. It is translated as CASSLRTSGRAYEQFF.

This CDR3 is CASSIVAGGGGELFF. In DNA form, the CDR3 reads TGTGCCAGTAGTATAGTAGCGGGAGGTGGCGGGGAGCTGTTTTTT. The chain employs TRBV19 and TRBJ2-2, with 10 bases identical to TRBD2. Germline V gene sequence: CDR1 LNHDA, CDR2 SQIVND (reference sequence). The CDR3 length is 15 residues. Trimming cost V 1 base and J 7 bases; bases outside gene matches: 3.

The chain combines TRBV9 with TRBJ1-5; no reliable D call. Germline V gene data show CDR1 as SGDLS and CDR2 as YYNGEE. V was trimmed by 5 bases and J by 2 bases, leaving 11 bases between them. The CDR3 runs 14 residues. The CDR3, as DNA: TGTGCCAGCAGTCCTGGCGGGGGCAATCAGCCCCAGCATTTT. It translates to CASSPGGGNQPQHF.

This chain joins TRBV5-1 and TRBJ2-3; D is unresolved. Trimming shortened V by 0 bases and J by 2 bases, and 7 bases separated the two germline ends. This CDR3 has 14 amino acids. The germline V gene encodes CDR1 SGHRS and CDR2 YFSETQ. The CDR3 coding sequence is TGCGCCAGCAGCTTGGGGGCAGCCACAGATACGCAGTATTTT. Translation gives CASSLGAATDTQYF. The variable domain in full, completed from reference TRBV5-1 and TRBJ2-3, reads KAGVTQTPRYLIKTRGQQVTLSCSPISGHRSVSWYQQTPGQGLQFLFEYFSETQRNKGNFPGRFSGRQFSNSRSEMNVSTLELGDSALYLCASSLGAATDTQYFGPGTRLTVL.

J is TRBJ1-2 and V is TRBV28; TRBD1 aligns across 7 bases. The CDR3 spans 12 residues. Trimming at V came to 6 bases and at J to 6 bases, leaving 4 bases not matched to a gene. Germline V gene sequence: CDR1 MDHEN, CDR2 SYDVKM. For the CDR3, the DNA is TGTGCCAGCAGGTCCGACAGGGATGGCTACACCTTC. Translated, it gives CASRSDRDGYTF.

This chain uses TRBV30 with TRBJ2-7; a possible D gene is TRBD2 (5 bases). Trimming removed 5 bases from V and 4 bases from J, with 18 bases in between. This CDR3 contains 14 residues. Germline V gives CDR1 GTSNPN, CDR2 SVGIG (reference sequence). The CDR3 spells CAWAVRRAPYEQYF. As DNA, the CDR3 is TGTGCCTGGGCGGTCAGGCGGGCACCGTACGAGCAGTACTTC.

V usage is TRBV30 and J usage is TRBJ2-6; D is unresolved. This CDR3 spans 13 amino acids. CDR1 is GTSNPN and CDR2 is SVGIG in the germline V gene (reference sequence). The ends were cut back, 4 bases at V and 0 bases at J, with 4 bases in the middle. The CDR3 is CAWTRSGANVLTF. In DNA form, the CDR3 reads TGTGCCTGGACGCGCTCTGGGGCCAACGTCCTGACTTTC.

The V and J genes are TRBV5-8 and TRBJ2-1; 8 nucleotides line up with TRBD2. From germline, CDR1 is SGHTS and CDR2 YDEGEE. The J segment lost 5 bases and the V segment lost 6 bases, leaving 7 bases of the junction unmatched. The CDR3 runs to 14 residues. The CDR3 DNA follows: TGTGCCAGCATCCCGGGGGGGCCACACAATGAGCAGTTCTTC. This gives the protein CASIPGGPHNEQFF.

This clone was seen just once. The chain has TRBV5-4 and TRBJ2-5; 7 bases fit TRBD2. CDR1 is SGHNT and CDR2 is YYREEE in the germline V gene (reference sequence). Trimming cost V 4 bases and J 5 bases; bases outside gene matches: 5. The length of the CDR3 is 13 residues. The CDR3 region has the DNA TGTGCCAGCAGCGCGGGACTAACGGAGACCCAGTACTTC. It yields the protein CASSAGLTETQYF.

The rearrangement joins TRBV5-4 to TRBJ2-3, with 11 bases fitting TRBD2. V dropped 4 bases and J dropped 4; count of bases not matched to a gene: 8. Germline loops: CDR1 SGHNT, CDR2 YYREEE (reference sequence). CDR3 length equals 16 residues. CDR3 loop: CASSILSGREADTQYF. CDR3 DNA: TGTGCCAGCAGCATCCTTAGCGGGAGGGAGGCAGATACGCAGTATTTT.

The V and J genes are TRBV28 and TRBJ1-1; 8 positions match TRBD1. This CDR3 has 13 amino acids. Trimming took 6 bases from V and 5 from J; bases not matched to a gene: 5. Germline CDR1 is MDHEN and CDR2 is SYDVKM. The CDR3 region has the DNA TGTGCCAGCAGGGGACAGGTCAGGACTGAAGCTTTCTTT. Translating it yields CASRGQVRTEAFF.

The CDR3 DNA is TGTGCCAGCTCACCCCTGGGACAGGGAAGGGAACAGCCCCAGCATTTT. This codes for CASSPLGQGREQPQHF. The chain has TRBV18 and TRBJ1-5, with 9 bases identical to TRBD1. J lost 7 bases, V lost 3 bases, and 10 bases had no gene match. Germline CDR1 reads KGHSH; CDR2 reads LQKENI. This CDR3 is 16 amino acids long.

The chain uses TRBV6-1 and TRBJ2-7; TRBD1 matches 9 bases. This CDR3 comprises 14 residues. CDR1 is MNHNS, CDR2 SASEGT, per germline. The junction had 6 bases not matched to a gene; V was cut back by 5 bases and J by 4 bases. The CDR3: CASSFDRGLYEQYF. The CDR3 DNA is TGTGCCAGCAGTTTTGACAGGGGGTTGTACGAGCAGTACTTC.

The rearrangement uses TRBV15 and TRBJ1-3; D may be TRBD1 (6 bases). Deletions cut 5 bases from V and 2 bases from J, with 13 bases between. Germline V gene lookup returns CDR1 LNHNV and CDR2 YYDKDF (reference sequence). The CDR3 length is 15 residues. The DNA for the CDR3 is TGTGCCACCAGCGCCAGGGGATGGCCTGGAAACACCATATATTTT. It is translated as CATSARGWPGNTIYF.

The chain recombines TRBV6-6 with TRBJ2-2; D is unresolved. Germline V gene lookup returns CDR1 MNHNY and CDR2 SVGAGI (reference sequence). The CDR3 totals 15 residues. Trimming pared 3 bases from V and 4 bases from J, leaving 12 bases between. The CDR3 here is CASSYAVLSTGELFF. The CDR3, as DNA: TGTGCCAGCAGTTATGCCGTCTTGAGCACCGGGGAGCTGTTTTTT.

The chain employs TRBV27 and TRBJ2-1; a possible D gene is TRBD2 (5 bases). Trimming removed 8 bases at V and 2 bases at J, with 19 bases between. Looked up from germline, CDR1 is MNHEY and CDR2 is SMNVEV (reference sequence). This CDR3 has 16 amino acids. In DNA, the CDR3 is TGTGCCAGCGGCCCCCGTACGGGATGGGCCTACAATGAGCAGTTCTTC. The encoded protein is CASGPRTGWAYNEQFF.

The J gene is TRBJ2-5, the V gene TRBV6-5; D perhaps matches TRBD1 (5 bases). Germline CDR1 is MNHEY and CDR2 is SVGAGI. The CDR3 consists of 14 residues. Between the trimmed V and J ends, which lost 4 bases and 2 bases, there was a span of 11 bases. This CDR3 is CASSSPGNQETQYF. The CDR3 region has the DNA TGTGCCAGCAGTTCACCAGGGAATCAAGAGACCCAGTACTTC.

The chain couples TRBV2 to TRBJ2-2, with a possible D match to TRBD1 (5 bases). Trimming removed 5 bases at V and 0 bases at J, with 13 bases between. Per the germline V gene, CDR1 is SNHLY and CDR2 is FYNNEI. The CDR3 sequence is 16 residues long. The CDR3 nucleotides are TGTGCCAGCAGTCTCGGCCAGACAGCGAACACCGGGGAGCTGTTTTTT. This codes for CASSLGQTANTGELFF.

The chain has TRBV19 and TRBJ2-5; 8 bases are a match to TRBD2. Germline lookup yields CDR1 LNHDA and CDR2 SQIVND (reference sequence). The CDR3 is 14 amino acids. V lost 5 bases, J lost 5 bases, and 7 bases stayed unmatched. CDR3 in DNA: TGTGCCAGTAGTCCACGGACTAGCTTGGAGACCCAGTACTTC. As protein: CASSPRTSLETQYF.